This TCR beta chain originates from a study of blood T cell repertoires in COVID-19. For the study at large: PBMCs, B-cell-depleted T cells, or T cells were the source of the cDNA or gDNA that made up the material.

Produced via immunoSEQ multiplex PCR; TCRdb's table is partial and in-frame only. The data show over 50,000 clones, with 90% to 95% seen just once and approximately 6.6% held by the top ten. The CDR3 has 14 residues. Germline lookup yields CDR1 MGHRA and CDR2 YSYEKL. Trimming took 0 bases from V and 4 from J, leaving 9 bases between them. V usage is TRBV4-1 and J usage is TRBJ1-2, with D perhaps TRBD1 (5 bases). The sequencing sample was made of peripheral blood. The source of this sequence is a woman in her sixties or seventies with active or convalescent COVID-19. The CDR3 spells CASSQEGGFYGYTF. In DNA form, the CDR3 reads TGCGCCAGCAGCCAAGAGGGGGGTTTCTATGGCTACACCTTC.